This entry lists 18 T cell receptor beta chains sequenced from one sample in a study of beta chain features in type 1 diabetes. Whole-study findings and limits: Within each of all four CD4+ subsets, Type 1 diabetes patients had TCRB CDR3s that were moderately but significantly shorter.

Reverse transcribing all isolated RNA meant expressed TCRB transcripts were sequenced. TCRdb keeps only in-frame clones here, not all; method: immunoSEQ multiplex PCR. The table shows about 270,000 clones, with 13% to 15% occurring only once. The antigens for these receptors are not known. The specimen sequenced was naive CD4+ T cells from blood. The receptors were sampled from a man aged 25-45 years with type 1 diabetes.

This clone was detected a few times. The chain combines TRBV18 with TRBJ1-2; possible D gene TRBD1, 6 bases. V gave up 5 bases and J gave up 6 bases, with 16 bases separating them. CDR1 is KGHSH and CDR2 is LQKENI in the germline V gene. The CDR3 is made up of 14 amino acids. The CDR3 protein is CASSYRVERDGYTF. CDR3 coding DNA: TGTGCCAGCTCATACAGGGTAGAGAGGGATGGCTACACCTTC.

This clone was seen only once. The genes are TRBV2 and TRBJ2-7, with TRBD1 as a possible D gene (5 bases). The CDR3 is made up of 14 amino acids. V was trimmed by 8 bases and J by 1 base, leaving 15 bases between them. Germline-derived CDR1 and CDR2 are SNHLY and FYNNEI. The CDR3 DNA reads TGTGCCAGCTCGGTGTACAGGAATTCCTACGAGCAGTACTTC. Its translation: CASSVYRNSYEQYF.

In its sample, this clone was seen a few times. V gene TRBV6-6 combines with J gene TRBJ1-5; 12 bases agree with TRBD1. The CDR3 is made up of 15 amino acids. CDR1 MNHNY and CDR2 SVGAGI come from the germline V gene (reference sequence). Losses at the gene ends were 6 bases for V and 6 bases for J; bases not matched to a gene: 6. The CDR3: CASSWGQGARQPQHF. The CDR3 DNA sequence: TGTGCCAGCAGCTGGGGACAGGGGGCCCGTCAGCCCCAGCATTTT.

V and J are TRBV19 and TRBJ2-1; 10 positions agree with TRBD1. The CDR3 runs 12 residues. The junction had 3 bases not matched to a gene; V was cut back by 10 bases and J by 6 bases. CDR1 and CDR2 (germline): LNHDA, SQIVND (reference sequence). The CDR3 region is CATRQGANEQFF. CDR3 bases: TGTGCCACCCGACAGGGGGCCAATGAGCAGTTCTTC.

This clone was recorded a few times. V is TRBV28 and J is TRBJ2-1; 7 bases match TRBD2. This CDR3 region has 14 residues. The V gene's germline CDR1 is MDHEN and CDR2 SYDVKM. The ends lost 11 bases at V and 0 bases at J; junction bases unmatched: 7. CDR3 protein: CAARERDSYNEQFF. CDR3 in DNA: TGTGCCGCTAGGGAGCGGGACTCCTACAATGAGCAGTTCTTC.

V and J are TRBV28 and TRBJ2-5; 14 nucleotides match TRBD2. This CDR3 is built from 17 residues. V lost 4 bases and J lost 3; bases outside the gene matches: 7. The germline V gene has CDR1 MDHEN and CDR2 SYDVKM. The CDR3, as DNA: TGTGCCAGCAGTTATCTGAGACTAGCGGGAGGGAAAGAGACCCAGTACTTC. The encoded protein is CASSYLRLAGGKETQYF.

The gene calls are TRBV10-3 and TRBJ2-3; perhaps TRBD1 as D (6 bases). The V gene's germline CDR1 is ENHRY and CDR2 SYGVKD. The CDR3 covers 14 residues. V dropped 5 bases and J dropped 0 bases, with 9 bases sitting between them. DNA of the CDR3: TGTGCCATCAGTCCCAGGGGAAGCACAGATACGCAGTATTTT. Translating it yields CAISPRGSTDTQYF.

This clone came up a few times. V usage is TRBV30 and J usage is TRBJ2-3, with a weak D call TRBD1 (6 bases). The V and J ends lost 3 bases and 2 bases respectively, with 12 bases between them. The V gene's germline CDR1 is GTSNPN and CDR2 SVGIG (reference sequence). This CDR3 comprises 14 residues. The CDR3 loop is CAWRAVGATDTQYF. The CDR3 DNA reads TGTGCCTGGAGGGCCGTGGGGGCCACAGATACGCAGTATTTT.

The gene calls are TRBV7-3 and TRBJ2-7; TRBD1 agrees at 7 bases. J lost 5 bases, V lost 5 bases, and 6 bases had no gene match. The CDR3 spans 13 residues. Germline V gene lookup returns CDR1 SGHTA and CDR2 FQGTGA. The CDR3 is CASSATGLNEQYF. In nucleotides, the CDR3 is TGTGCCAGCAGCGCGACAGGGCTGAACGAGCAGTACTTC.

The genes are TRBV30 and TRBJ1-5; TRBD1 matches 7 bases. Germline-derived CDR1 and CDR2 are GTSNPN and SVGIG (reference sequence). J was trimmed by 7 bases and V by 5 bases; bases with no gene match: 8. The CDR3 extends over 13 amino acids. CDR3 coding DNA: TGTGCCTGGGCAGGGGGAGGTGAACAGCCCCAGCATTTT. Protein sequence: CAWAGGGEQPQHF.

The chain recombines TRBV7-2 with TRBJ2-2; TRBD2 matches at 12 bases. This CDR3 is built from 16 residues. Germline CDR1 is SGHTA and CDR2 is FQGNSA. The trim removed 1 base at V and 5 bases at J, leaving 2 bases unmatched. DNA of the CDR3: TGTGCCAGCAGCTTAGGACTAGCGGGAGTTACCGGGGAGCTGTTTTTT. Amino acids: CASSLGLAGVTGELFF. The variable domain in full, with the rest retrieved from reference TRBV7-2 and TRBJ2-2, is GAGVSQSPSNKVTEKGKDVELRCDPISGHTALYWYRQSLGQGLEFLIYFQGNSAPDKSGLPSDRFSAERTGGSVSTLTIQRTQQEDSAVYLCASSLGLAGVTGELFFGEGSRLTVL.

This clone was detected only a few times. The chain links TRBV9 to TRBJ2-1; 9 bases align to TRBD1. V lost 0 bases, J lost 1 base, and 2 bases stayed unmatched. The germline V gene encodes CDR1 SGDLS and CDR2 YYNGEE. The length of the CDR3 is 16 residues. In DNA form, the CDR3 reads TGTGCCAGCAGCGTAGGAGGACAGGGGTCCTACAATGAGCAGTTCTTC. Translation gives CASSVGGQGSYNEQFF.

In this sample, this clone turned up a few times. The same CDR3 can be traced to other DNA sequences in this sample. V and J are TRBV2 and TRBJ2-5; 14 nucleotides line up with TRBD2. The germline V gene has CDR1 SNHLY and CDR2 FYNNEI. Trimming cost V 7 bases and J 4 bases; bases outside gene matches: 5. The CDR3 contains 15 residues. DNA of the CDR3: TGTGCCAGCACAGGACTAGCGGGAGGCGGAGAGACCCAGTACTTC. Protein product: CASTGLAGGGETQYF.

A few counts support this clone. V gene TRBV7-2 combines with J gene TRBJ2-1; TRBD2 matches 7 bases. There are 13 residues in the CDR3. J gave up 8 bases and V 0 bases, and 1 base lay outside the gene matches. CDR1 is SGHTA, CDR2 FQGNSA, per germline. DNA of the CDR3: TGTGCCAGCAGCTTAGCGGGGGGGTATGAGCAGTTCTTC. It specifies CASSLAGGYEQFF.

J is TRBJ2-7 and V is TRBV4-2; 8 nucleotides agree with TRBD1. V was clipped by 5 bases and J by 4 bases; unmatched bases: 13. Germline assignment: CDR1 LGHNA and CDR2 YNFKEQ. This CDR3 region has 16 residues. The CDR3 reads CASSGDRGLTRYEQYF. In DNA, the CDR3 is TGTGCCAGCAGCGGTGACAGGGGCTTGACTCGGTACGAGCAGTACTTC.

The chain employs TRBV7-3 and TRBJ2-5, with 7 bases fitting TRBD1. The CDR3 runs 15 residues. Trimming removed 5 bases from V and 2 bases from J; junction bases left unmatched: 8. Germline lookup yields CDR1 SGHTA and CDR2 FQGTGA. CDR3 nucleotide sequence: TGTGCCAGCAGCCAAGACAGGGTGGAGCAAGAGACCCAGTACTTC. Amino acids: CASSQDRVEQETQYF. The full variable domain, its missing parts supplied by reference TRBV7-3 and TRBJ2-5, is GAGVSQTPSNKVTEKGKYVELRCDPISGHTALYWYRQSLGQGPEFLIYFQGTGAADDSGLPNDRFFAVRPEGSVSTLKIQRTERGDSAVYLCASSQDRVEQETQYFGPGTRLLVL.

This clone was seen a few times. The chain has TRBV28 and TRBJ1-2; D is unclear. Trimming stripped 4 bases from V and 8 bases from J, with 5 bases between. CDR3 length: 10 residues. Germline V CDR1 and CDR2: MDHEN, SYDVKM. The CDR3 here is CASSSQGYTF. The CDR3 nucleotides read TGTGCCAGCAGTTCACAAGGCTACACCTTC.

Only a few counts were recorded for this clone. The J gene is TRBJ2-2, the V gene TRBV7-9, with D unresolved. Germline V gene lookup returns CDR1 SEHNR and CDR2 FQNEAQ (reference sequence). CDR3 size: 15 residues. The V and J ends lost 4 bases and 6 bases respectively, with 15 bases between them. The CDR3 DNA reads as TGTGCCAGCAGCTCCCTGTCGGGTTTCGCCGGGGAGCTGTTTTTT. It specifies CASSSLSGFAGELFF.